Listed here are 29 T cell receptor beta chains from one sample, sequenced in a study of long-term antiretroviral therapy in people with HIV. At the survey level, the v3.0 immunoSEQ assay was run. Profiling relied on immunoSEQ multiplex PCR, and the TCRdb table lists in-frame clones only, not all of them. The table lists 15,000 to 20,000 clones, roughly 88% of them singletons. The sample consisted of unsorted PBMCs, taken around 2.3 years before starting antiretroviral therapy. These receptors were collected from a woman between 25 and 40 years old with HIV.

The rearrangement links TRBV19 to TRBJ1-5; 10 bases match TRBD1. J gave up 6 bases and V 3 bases, and 5 bases lay outside the gene matches. Germline lookup yields CDR1 LNHDA and CDR2 SQIVND (reference sequence). This CDR3 comprises 15 residues. In DNA, the CDR3 is TGTGCCAGTAGTATGACAGGGGGCCGGTTTCAGCCCCAGCATTTT. Its translation: CASSMTGGRFQPQHF.

This clone has just one count. The DNA of the CDR3 is TGTGCCAGCAGTGAAGACGTAAGGGACAGGGGAATAGATACGCAGTATTTT. Protein product: CASSEDVRDRGIDTQYF. This chain uses TRBV6-1 with TRBJ2-3; 10 nucleotides agree with TRBD1. From germline, CDR1 is MNHNS and CDR2 SASEGT. This CDR3 contains 17 residues. V lost 1 base to trimming and J lost 5 bases; unmatched junction nucleotides: 9.

By share, this clone ranks as large. The same CDR3 can be traced to other DNA sequences in this sample. CDR3 in DNA: TGCGCCAGCAGCTCCGGGACAGGGGGCTCGGGCAATCAGCCCCAGCATTTT. Translation gives CASSSGTGGSGNQPQHF. The rearrangement links TRBV5-1 to TRBJ1-5, with 12 positions matching TRBD1. The germline V gene has CDR1 SGHRS and CDR2 YFSETQ. V trimming: 3 bases; J trimming: 2 bases; junction bases outside the gene matches: 6. The CDR3 runs 17 residues.

The chain is built from TRBV19 and TRBJ2-1, with 8 bases aligning to TRBD1. V dropped 6 bases and J dropped 7; count of bases not matched to a gene: 11. The CDR3 is 15 amino acids. CDR1 is LNHDA, CDR2 SQIVND, per germline (reference sequence). The CDR3 DNA reads TGTGCCAGTAGAGCCGACAGGGGAATTGGGAATGAGCAGTTCTTC. Protein product: CASRADRGIGNEQFF.

This chain uses TRBV5-1 with TRBJ2-2; D is undetermined. V lost 0 bases and J 6 bases, leaving 3 bases between the germline ends. The CDR3 loop spans 12 amino acids. Germline CDR1 SGHRS, CDR2 YFSETQ. The DNA for the CDR3 is TGCGCCAGCAGCTTGGTTTCCGGGGAGCTGTTTTTT. It yields the protein CASSLVSGELFF.

This chain uses TRBV19 with TRBJ1-5; D possibly corresponds to TRBD1 (5 bases). From germline, CDR1 is LNHDA and CDR2 SQIVND (reference sequence). The V end was cut by 6 bases, the J end by 0 bases, with 9 bases between. This CDR3 region has 14 residues. The CDR3 sequence: CASRGVYSNQPQHF. The CDR3 DNA is TGTGCCAGTAGGGGGGTGTATAGCAATCAGCCCCAGCATTTT.

The chain carries TRBV6-1 and TRBJ2-7, with D perhaps TRBD1 or TRBD2 (5 bases each). This CDR3 is 14 amino acids long. V was cut by 1 base and J by 4 bases, with 11 bases left in between. The V gene's germline CDR1 is MNHNS and CDR2 SASEGT. In DNA, the CDR3 is TGTGCCAGCAGTGAAGTTGGGACGGATTACGAGCAGTACTTC. This translates into CASSEVGTDYEQYF.

This clone has just a few counts. The CDR3 loop is CATREGPFTDTQYF. DNA for the CDR3: TGTGCCACCAGAGAGGGCCCATTCACAGATACGCAGTATTTT. This chain uses TRBV27 with TRBJ2-3; D possibly corresponds to TRBD2 (5 bases). V lost 10 bases to trimming and J lost 2 bases, with 16 bases between them. Germline assignment: CDR1 MNHEY and CDR2 SMNVEV (reference sequence). The CDR3 sequence is 14 residues long.

The chain combines TRBV5-5 with TRBJ1-6; D not resolved. Germline assignment: CDR1 SGHKS and CDR2 YYEKEE (reference sequence). The CDR3 totals 14 residues. Between the trimmed V and J ends, which lost 0 bases and 8 bases, there was a span of 9 bases. The chain's CDR3 is CASSLEGSDSPLHF. The CDR3 DNA sequence: TGTGCCAGCAGCTTGGAAGGGAGTGATTCACCCCTCCACTTT.

V and J are TRBV5-5 and TRBJ1-3; perhaps TRBD1 as D (6 bases). Germline V CDR1 and CDR2: SGHKS, YYEKEE (reference sequence). The CDR3 totals 16 residues. The V end was cut by 0 bases, the J end by 0 bases, with 10 bases between. The CDR3 spells CASSLAAGVSGNTIYF. The CDR3 DNA reads TGTGCCAGCAGCTTGGCTGCAGGGGTCTCTGGAAACACCATATATTTT.

CDR3 in amino acids: CASRDRVTAGQYF. As DNA, the CDR3 is TGTGCCAGCAGAGACAGGGTCACTGCGGGGCAGTACTTC. V and J are TRBV6-5 and TRBJ2-7; 7 nucleotides agree with TRBD1. Looked up from germline, CDR1 is MNHEY and CDR2 is SVGAGI. The V gene end was trimmed by 6 bases and the J gene end by 9 bases; junction bases not matched to a gene: 11. This CDR3 is built from 13 residues.

This chain uses TRBV30 with TRBJ1-5; 12 bases line up with TRBD1. Trimming removed 2 bases from V and 1 base from J; junction bases left unmatched: 6. CDR1 and CDR2 from the germline V gene are GTSNPN and SVGIG (reference sequence). The CDR3 spans 17 residues. The CDR3 is CAWSLGTGGRSNQPQHF. CDR3 DNA: TGTGCCTGGAGTTTGGGGACAGGGGGCAGGAGCAATCAGCCCCAGCATTTT.

The chain combines TRBV7-2 with TRBJ1-1, with D perhaps matching TRBD1 (6 bases). Germline V gene sequence: CDR1 SGHTA, CDR2 FQGNSA. Trimming removed 5 bases from V and 2 bases from J, with 18 bases in between. The CDR3 has 16 amino acids. DNA of the CDR3: TGTGCCAGCAGCCCACAGGGACTACGGGGAAACACTGAAGCTTTCTTT. Its translation: CASSPQGLRGNTEAFF. The full variable domain, completed using reference TRBV7-2 and TRBJ1-1, is GAGVSQSPSNKVTEKGKDVELRCDPISGHTALYWYRQSLGQGLEFLIYFQGNSAPDKSGLPSDRFSAERTGGSVSTLTIQRTQQEDSAVYLCASSPQGLRGNTEAFFGQGTRLTVV.

The CDR3 reads CASSRLAQGAAYEQYF. CDR3 nucleotide sequence: TGTGCCAGCAGTCGCCTAGCTCAGGGGGCGGCCTACGAGCAGTACTTC. The chain carries TRBV5-6 and TRBJ2-7; the match to TRBD1 covers 8 bases. CDR3 size: 16 residues. The V segment lost 5 bases and the J segment 2 bases; nucleotides outside the gene matches: 12. Germline CDR1 SGHDT, CDR2 YYEEEE.

The chain uses TRBV7-9 and TRBJ1-1; D remains ambiguous. V gave up 1 base and J gave up 1 base, with 7 bases separating them. There are 14 residues in the CDR3. Germline CDR1 SEHNR, CDR2 FQNEAQ (reference sequence). The CDR3 coding sequence is TGTGCCAGCAGCTTAGTACCCGGGAACACTGAAGCTTTCTTT. Translated, it gives CASSLVPGNTEAFF.

This clone was detected only once. This chain uses TRBV5-5 with TRBJ2-1; tentatively, D is TRBD2 (7 bases). This CDR3 region has 16 residues. Germline V gene data show CDR1 as SGHKS and CDR2 as YYEKEE (reference sequence). V gave up 2 bases and J gave up 2 bases, with 14 bases separating them. In DNA form, the CDR3 reads TGTGCCAGCAGCTTAGGGGCGGGGGCCCCCTACAATGAGCAGTTCTTC. This translates into CASSLGAGAPYNEQFF. The entire variable domain, with the rest obtained from reference TRBV5-5 and TRBJ2-1, is as follows: DAGVTQSPTHLIKTRGQQVTLRCSPISGHKSVSWYQQVLGQGPQFIFQYYEKEERGRGNFPDRFSARQFPNYSSELNVNALLLGDSALYLCASSLGAGAPYNEQFFGPGTRLTVL.

This clone was seen more than once but under ten times. The chain employs TRBV30 and TRBJ1-3; D ambiguous. This CDR3 has 12 residues. Trimming took off 4 bases at V and 4 bases at J, with 8 bases between the two ends. In germline, CDR1 is GTSNPN, CDR2 SVGIG (reference sequence). CDR3 nucleotides: TGTGCCTGGAAGGCGGGAGGAAACACCATATATTTT. Its translation: CAWKAGGNTIYF.

The CDR3 bases are TGTGCCAGCAGTCGGTTTGACAGGGGGCTAGAGACCCAGTACTTC. It yields the protein CASSRFDRGLETQYF. This chain connects TRBV7-9 to TRBJ2-5; 10 bases map to TRBD1. Losses at the gene ends were 6 bases for V and 4 bases for J; bases not matched to a gene: 8. This CDR3 is 15 amino acids long. Germline-derived CDR1 and CDR2 are SEHNR and FQNEAQ (reference sequence).

This clone occurred a few times. The J gene is TRBJ2-3, the V gene TRBV25-1; 7 bases align to TRBD1. The trim removed 5 bases at V and 3 bases at J, leaving 2 bases unmatched. The CDR3 has 13 amino acids. Germline loops: CDR1 MGHDK, CDR2 SYGVNS. CDR3 region: CASSRQGTDTQYF. The CDR3 nucleotides are TGTGCCAGCAGTCGACAGGGAACAGATACGCAGTATTTT.

The J gene is TRBJ1-5, the V gene TRBV5-6; weak D call: TRBD1 (6 bases). CDR3 size: 14 residues. Trimming took off 4 bases at V and 2 bases at J, with 10 bases between the two ends. CDR1 and CDR2 (germline): SGHDT, YYEEEE. CDR3 coding DNA: TGTGCCAGCAGCCCCCAGGGGCGCAATCAGCCCCAGCATTTT. Protein product: CASSPQGRNQPQHF.

V is TRBV19 and J is TRBJ1-2; no reliable D call. V gave up 3 bases and J gave up 4 bases, with 15 bases separating them. Germline lookup yields CDR1 LNHDA and CDR2 SQIVND (reference sequence). The CDR3 totals 15 residues. CDR3 loop: CASSIGEGAGYGYTF. The CDR3 region has the DNA TGTGCCAGTAGTATTGGCGAGGGCGCCGGCTATGGCTACACCTTC.

The gene calls are TRBV5-1 and TRBJ2-5; TRBD1 matches at 7 bases. The germline V gene has CDR1 SGHRS and CDR2 YFSETQ. V shed 2 bases, J shed 2 bases, and the junction held 3 bases outside the gene matches. The CDR3 runs 14 residues. CDR3: CASSLGTAQETQYF. The CDR3, as DNA: TGCGCCAGCAGCTTAGGGACAGCTCAAGAGACCCAGTACTTC. Using reference TRBV5-1 and TRBJ2-5 for the parts outside the CDR3, the full variable domain is KAGVTQTPRYLIKTRGQQVTLSCSPISGHRSVSWYQQTPGQGLQFLFEYFSETQRNKGNFPGRFSGRQFSNSRSEMNVSTLELGDSALYLCASSLGTAQETQYFGPGTRLLVL.

The rearrangement uses TRBV7-8 and TRBJ1-4; 7 bases fit TRBD1. This CDR3 has 14 residues. Germline V CDR1 and CDR2: SGHVS, FQNEAQ. The V gene end was trimmed by 4 bases and the J gene end by 5 bases; junction bases not matched to a gene: 4. The CDR3, as DNA: TGTGCCAGCAGCTCACAGGGGTTAAATGAAAAACTGTTTTTT. Its translation: CASSSQGLNEKLFF.

This sequence joins TRBV4-1 and TRBJ2-7, with D possibly called TRBD1 or TRBD2 (5 bases each). The CDR3 consists of 16 residues. Germline V lookup: CDR1 MGHRA, CDR2 YSYEKL. V dropped 0 bases and J dropped 2 bases, with 14 bases sitting between them. CDR3 nucleotide sequence: TGCGCCAGCAGCCAAGAGAAAGGCCGGGGCACCTACGAGCAGTACTTC. Encoded protein: CASSQEKGRGTYEQYF.

V is TRBV9 and J is TRBJ1-4; D remains unclear. Trimming removed 4 bases at V and 4 bases at J, with 20 bases between. Germline CDR1 and CDR2: SGDLS and YYNGEE. The CDR3 loop spans 17 amino acids. The CDR3 spells CASSPRGAPGNNEKLFF. In DNA, the CDR3 is TGTGCCAGCAGCCCCCGAGGAGCGCCCGGGAATAATGAAAAACTGTTTTTT.

The chain combines TRBV5-1 with TRBJ2-3; TRBD1 or TRBD2 may be the D gene (5 bases each). V gave up 0 bases and J gave up 2 bases, with 10 bases separating them. Germline-derived CDR1 and CDR2 are SGHRS and YFSETQ. The CDR3 has 15 residues. The CDR3 sequence is CASSLGGSYTDTQYF. CDR3 sequence (DNA): TGCGCCAGCAGCTTGGGGGGGTCTTACACAGATACGCAGTATTTT.

The V gene is TRBV6-5, the J gene TRBJ1-1; the D gene is possibly TRBD1 (6 bases). CDR3 size: 15 residues. CDR1 and CDR2 from the germline V gene are MNHEY and SVGAGI. V dropped 8 bases and J dropped 0 bases, with 16 bases sitting between them. DNA for the CDR3: TGTGCCAGCGGGGGTGCAGGGGACATGAACACTGAAGCTTTCTTT. Its translation: CASGGAGDMNTEAFF.

The DNA for the CDR3 is TGTGCCAGCAGTTCGCGGACAGGGACCACTGAAGCTTTCTTT. It is translated as CASSSRTGTTEAFF. J is TRBJ1-1 and V is TRBV6-5; 8 bases are shared with TRBD1. The CDR3 extends over 14 amino acids. CDR1 is MNHEY and CDR2 is SVGAGI in the germline V gene. V was pared by 4 bases and J by 4 bases, with 5 bases of the junction left unmatched.

This chain joins TRBV9 and TRBJ2-3, with D perhaps given as TRBD1 or TRBD2 (5 bases each). There are 15 residues in the CDR3. V was cut by 3 bases and J by 0 bases, with 11 bases left in between. The germline gives CDR1 SGDLS, CDR2 YYNGEE. The CDR3 here is CASSAPGRSTDTQYF. In nucleotides, the CDR3 is TGTGCCAGCAGCGCACCGGGACGAAGCACAGATACGCAGTATTTT. Combining the CDR3 with reference TRBV9 and TRBJ2-3 gives the whole variable domain DSGVTQTPKHLITATGQRVTLRCSPRSGDLSVYWYQQSLDQGLQFLIQYYNGEERAKGNILERFSAQQFPDLHSELNLSSLELGDSALYFCASSAPGRSTDTQYFGPGTRLTVL.